This TCR beta chain originates from a study of T cells in women clearing cervical HPV infection. Sequenced by immunoSEQ multiplex PCR; TCRdb stores in-frame clones only, minus some. Reported are roughly 48,000 clones; the ten largest clones contain about 1.5%. V was cut by 4 bases and J by 4 bases, with 8 bases left in between. CDR3 length: 13 residues. Per germline, CDR1 SGDLS and CDR2 YYNGEE. A note on this clone: The CDR3 is cut off 3 residues early in the read; its end comes from the germline J gene.

J is TRBJ1-4 and V is TRBV9; D is ambiguous. The sequence derives from a woman between 18 and 70 years old with a cervical HPV16 infection that either progressed to CIN3+ or cleared (not recorded which). Sample: blood buffy coat. Partial CDR3 DNA: TGTGCCAGCAGCCCCTCGTATAATGAAAAA. Its protein is CASSPSYNEK. The full CDR3 reads CASSPSYNEKLFF.